Shown below are 5 T cell receptor beta chains from a single sample sequenced in a study of T cells in Graves' hyperthyroidism and ophthalmopathy. RNA transcripts yielded amplified TCR beta CDR3 regions. First-round RT-PCR of the TCR CDR3 relied on the HTBI primer set. MiXCR, run by TCRdb on the multiplex PCR reads, gives a single entry per CDR3 protein. The sample lists 690,000 or so distinct CDR3 sequences; roughly a sixth were seen once. Sequenced sample: blood. These receptors all stem from a woman aged 50 to 60 with Graves' hyperthyroidism that later progressed to Graves' ophthalmopathy.

This clonotype was counted ten times or more. The chain uses TRBV12-3 or TRBV12-4 and TRBJ1-1, with unresolved D. V dropped 7 bases and J dropped 1 base, with 13 bases sitting between them. The CDR3 totals 14 residues. This CDR3 is CASTTDGRNTEAFF. CDR3 bases: TGTGCCAGCACCACCGACGGTAGGAACACTGAAGCTTTCTTT.

This clonotype has at least ten counts. The V call is TRBV2, the J call TRBJ1-1, with 9 bases that match TRBD1. CDR1 is SNHLY, CDR2 FYNNEI, per germline. J was trimmed by 0 bases and V by 6 bases; bases with no gene match: 11. The CDR3 sequence is 17 residues long. The CDR3 bases are TGTGCCAGCAGCAGGGACAGGGAGGCAAGCCTGAACACTGAAGCTTTCTTT. Translating it yields CASSRDREASLNTEAFF. Based on the CDR3 plus reference TRBV2 and TRBJ1-1, the full variable domain is EPEVTQTPSHQVTQMGQEVILRCVPISNHLYFYWYRQILGQKVEFLVSFYNNEISEKSEIFDDQFSVERPDGSNFTLKIRSTKLEDSAMYFCASSRDREASLNTEAFFGQGTRLTVV.

This clonotype was seen at least ten times. This chain uses TRBV7-9 with TRBJ1-6, with D perhaps matching TRBD1 (6 bases). The CDR3 has 15 residues. Deletions cut 5 bases from V and 10 bases from J, with 18 bases between. Germline V lookup: CDR1 SEHNR, CDR2 FQNEAQ (reference sequence). The CDR3 DNA follows: TGTGCCAGCAGCCGTGGACAGTCCGATGGGTCACCCCTCCACTTT. Translation: CASSRGQSDGSPLHF.

V is TRBV6-9 and J is TRBJ2-7, with a tentative D call TRBD1 (6 bases). The CDR3 loop spans 15 amino acids. Germline values: CDR1 MNHGY, CDR2 SVAAGI. V was cut by 4 bases and J by 1 base, with 14 bases left in between. CDR3 sequence: CASSLLRDTSYEQYF. The CDR3 bases are TGTGCCAGCAGTTTGCTTCGGGACACTTCCTACGAGCAGTACTTC.

Only a few counts were recorded for this clonotype. The rearrangement joins TRBV20-1 to TRBJ2-5; 9 nucleotides line up with TRBD2. After removal of 3 bases from V and 2 bases from J, the junction contained 7 bases not matched to a gene. The germline V gene has CDR1 DFQATT and CDR2 SNEGSKA (reference sequence). The CDR3 loop spans 15 amino acids. The CDR3 region has the DNA TGCAGTGCTAGTTTCAGCGGGGGGTATCAAGAGACCCAGTACTTC. Translated, it gives CSASFSGGYQETQYF.